The 32 T cell receptor beta chains listed next were all sequenced from one sample in a study of blood T cells in healthy people across ages. The use of a sample-barcoded 5' primer and a J-beta primer mix characterized a second PCR of roughly 6 to 11 cycles. One entry per CDR3 protein results from TCRdb running MiXCR on the 5' RACE reads. The table has about 800,000 distinct CDR3 sequences, around 45% seen once; the top ten hold roughly 20%. Specimen: blood. The source of these receptors is a man aged 80 or over in good health.

The chain employs TRBV20-1 and TRBJ1-1; 9 bases match TRBD1. The J segment lost 2 bases and the V segment lost 6 bases, leaving 13 bases of the junction unmatched. The CDR3 totals 16 residues. Germline values: CDR1 DFQATT, CDR2 SNEGSKA (reference sequence). The CDR3 region is CSASDPGTGINTEAFF. CDR3 in DNA: TGCAGTGCCTCGGACCCCGGGACAGGGATTAACACTGAAGCTTTCTTT.

The chain links TRBV28 to TRBJ2-5, with 8 positions matching TRBD2. Germline assignment: CDR1 MDHEN and CDR2 SYDVKM. The trim removed 1 base at V and 5 bases at J, leaving 12 bases unmatched. This CDR3 spans 17 amino acids. DNA of the CDR3: TGTGCCAGCAGTTTATCTTACCGAGTCGGGGGGGCGGAGACCCAGTACTTC. This codes for CASSLSYRVGGAETQYF.

This clonotype was found a few times. The V gene is TRBV20-1, the J gene TRBJ2-1, with TRBD1 matching 8 bases. Germline assignment: CDR1 DFQATT and CDR2 SNEGSKA (reference sequence). The ends lost 4 bases at V and 6 bases at J; junction bases unmatched: 8. This CDR3 comprises 14 residues. This CDR3 is CSATRTGPPNEQFF. The CDR3 DNA reads as TGCAGTGCTACCCGGACAGGGCCACCCAATGAGCAGTTCTTC.

V usage is TRBV12-3 or TRBV12-4 and J usage is TRBJ1-5, with 10 bases aligning to TRBD1. J gave up 7 bases and V 5 bases, and 8 bases lay outside the gene matches. The CDR3 contains 15 residues. The CDR3 DNA reads TGTGCCAGCAGTGCCGGGACAGGGGATGGGCAGCCCCAGCATTTT. Translating it yields CASSAGTGDGQPQHF.

The CDR3 spells CASSLDGSISDTQYF. CDR3 nucleotide sequence: TGCGCCAGCAGCTTGGACGGGAGTATTTCAGATACGCAGTATTTT. The chain uses TRBV5-1 and TRBJ2-3; weak D call: TRBD2 (6 bases). V lost 0 bases to trimming and J lost 4 bases, with 12 bases between them. Per germline, CDR1 SGHRS and CDR2 YFSETQ. CDR3 length equals 15 residues.

The gene calls are TRBV28 and TRBJ2-1, with D perhaps TRBD2 (5 bases). Trimming cost V 5 bases and J 4 bases, with 12 bases left between them. Germline V gives CDR1 MDHEN, CDR2 SYDVKM. The CDR3 contains 14 residues. CDR3 nucleotide sequence: TGTGCCAGCAGTCCCCCAGCGGCTTACAATGAGCAGTTCTTC. Amino acids: CASSPPAAYNEQFF. Complete variable domain (other parts from reference TRBV28 and TRBJ2-1): DVKVTQSSRYLVKRTGEKVFLECVQDMDHENMFWYRQDPGLGLRLIYFSYDVKMKEKGDIPEGYSVSREKKERFSLILESASTNQTSMYLCASSPPAAYNEQFFGPGTRLTVL.

The chain carries TRBV20-1 and TRBJ2-1, with TRBD1 matching over 8 bases. CDR3 length: 16 residues. The V gene's germline CDR1 is DFQATT and CDR2 SNEGSKA (reference sequence). V shed 2 bases and J 6 bases; nucleotides not matched to a gene: 12. CDR3 sequence (DNA): TGCAGTGCTAGAAAGTCCAGGCAGGGGGCGGGCAATGAGCAGTTCTTC. It specifies CSARKSRQGAGNEQFF.

This clonotype was detected a few times. The rearrangement links TRBV4-2 to TRBJ2-1; D not resolved. The germline V gene has CDR1 LGHNA and CDR2 YNFKEQ. Trimming removed 0 bases from V and 2 bases from J, with 11 bases in between. This CDR3 is built from 16 residues. Here the CDR3 reads CASSQEGTLTYNEQFF. The CDR3 coding sequence is TGTGCCAGCAGCCAAGAAGGAACTCTTACCTACAATGAGCAGTTCTTC.

In regard to this clonotype: Being one base from a much bigger clone, this may be a read error. The CDR3 loop is CASSQGLLERSDTQYF. The DNA for the CDR3 is TGCGCCAGCAGCCAAGGCCTGCTGGAGAGATCAGATACGCAGTATTTT. This chain links TRBV4-3 with TRBJ2-3, with unresolved D. Germline lookup yields CDR1 LGHNA and CDR2 YSLEER. The V end was cut by 1 base, the J end by 4 bases, with 15 bases between. The CDR3 has 16 amino acids.

In this sample, this clonotype turned up many times. The gene calls are TRBV12-3 or TRBV12-4 and TRBJ1-1, with D uncertain. V lost 3 bases and J lost 1, with 9 bases in between. This CDR3 is 14 amino acids long. CDR3 sequence (DNA): TGTGCCAGCAGTTTGGGGTTAGGGAACACTGAAGCTTTCTTT. Translated: CASSLGLGNTEAFF.

The genes are TRBV3-1 and TRBJ1-6; D perhaps matches TRBD1 (6 bases). V lost 1 base, J lost 9 bases, and 7 bases lay in between. This CDR3 is built from 13 residues. Per the germline V gene, CDR1 is LGHDT and CDR2 is YNNKEL (reference sequence). The CDR3 nucleotides read TGTGCCAGCAGCCAAGGCAGGGGTTCACCCCTCCACTTT. Its protein is CASSQGRGSPLHF.

As for this clonotype: Sequence at one end of the junction differs from germline and may be a read error. The chain has TRBV20-1 and TRBJ2-5; a possible D gene is TRBD1 (6 bases). This CDR3 has 15 amino acids. The germline V gene encodes CDR1 DFQATT and CDR2 SNEGSKA (reference sequence). This chain's CDR3 is CSTRESGTFQETQYF. The CDR3 coding sequence is TGCAGTACTAGAGAATCCGGGACATTTCAAGAGACCCAGTACTTC.

This clonotype was seen more than once but under ten times. The chain uses TRBV20-1 and TRBJ1-2, with D uncertain. CDR3 length: 13 amino acids. Germline V gives CDR1 DFQATT, CDR2 SNEGSKA (reference sequence). The V gene lost 3 bases and the J gene lost 0 bases, with 8 bases spanning the gap. CDR3 sequence reads: CSARNGPNYGYTF. Written as DNA, the CDR3 is TGCAGTGCTAGGAACGGGCCTAACTATGGCTACACCTTC.

This chain uses TRBV25-1 with TRBJ2-4, with D possibly TRBD1 on 6 matching bases. V lost 7 bases to trimming and J lost 8 bases, with 12 bases between them. The germline V gene has CDR1 MGHDK and CDR2 SYGVNS. This CDR3 comprises 12 residues. In DNA, the CDR3 is TGTGCCAGCATGCAGGGGTCGGACATTCAGTACTTC. It encodes CASMQGSDIQYF.

This clonotype has a handful of counts. The V gene is TRBV20-1, the J gene TRBJ2-1; 8 nucleotides line up with TRBD2. CDR3 length: 13 residues. Germline CDR1 and CDR2: DFQATT and SNEGSKA (reference sequence). V lost 1 base to trimming and J lost 7 bases; unmatched junction nucleotides: 3. CDR3 residues: CSARVSGDNEQFF. CDR3 bases: TGCAGTGCTAGAGTTAGCGGGGATAATGAGCAGTTCTTC.

In regard to this clonotype: It may be a read error: a sequence one base away is much more abundant. CDR3 nucleotides: TGTGCCAGCAGCTCGGACAGGGGCTCAGATGCGCAGTATTTT. This encodes CASSSDRGSDAQYF. V is TRBV7-9 and J is TRBJ2-3; 9 nucleotides agree with TRBD1. Germline V gene data show CDR1 as SEHNR and CDR2 as FQNEAQ (reference sequence). The length of the CDR3 is 14 residues. Filled out from reference TRBV7-9 and TRBJ2-3, the complete variable domain reads DTGVSQNPRHKITKRGQNVTFRCDPISEHNRLYWYRQTLGQGPEFLTYFQNEAQLEKSRLLSDRFSAERPKGSFSTLEIQRTEQGDSAMYLCASSSDRGSDAQYFGPGTRLTVL.

The chain links TRBV7-9 to TRBJ2-7, with D tentatively TRBD1 or TRBD2 (5 bases each). Trimming cost V 5 bases and J 6 bases, with 20 bases left between them. CDR3 length: 15 amino acids. Germline V gives CDR1 SEHNR, CDR2 FQNEAQ (reference sequence). The CDR3 sequence: CASSPRRADSGEQYF. CDR3 DNA: TGTGCCAGCAGCCCACGGCGGGCAGACAGTGGCGAGCAGTACTTC.

This clonotype appeared once. The V call is TRBV27, the J call TRBJ1-5; D is uncertain. The ends were cut back, 6 bases at V and 6 bases at J, with 18 bases in the middle. Per the germline V gene, CDR1 is MNHEY and CDR2 is SMNVEV (reference sequence). CDR3 length: 15 residues. CDR3 amino acids: CASSPDTNRGQPQHF. CDR3 nucleotide sequence: TGTGCCAGCAGCCCGGATACAAATCGTGGTCAGCCCCAGCATTTT.

This rearrangement joins TRBV20-1 to TRBJ2-5, with D hard to call. This CDR3 region has 11 residues. Germline CDR1 reads DFQATT; CDR2 reads SNEGSKA (reference sequence). Trimming removed 0 bases from V and 7 bases from J, with 6 bases in between. The CDR3: CSARDERTQYF. The CDR3 DNA is TGCAGTGCTAGAGACGAACGGACCCAGTACTTC.

This clonotype appeared a single time. The chain employs TRBV7-9 and TRBJ2-3; unclear D gene. The CDR3 loop spans 14 amino acids. Germline assignment: CDR1 SEHNR and CDR2 FQNEAQ (reference sequence). V was trimmed by 2 bases and J by 0 bases, leaving 6 bases between them. The CDR3 reads CASSLILSTDTQYF. The CDR3 DNA is TGTGCCAGCAGCTTAATCCTTAGCACAGATACGCAGTATTTT. Together with reference TRBV7-9 and TRBJ2-3, the CDR3 gives the full variable domain: DTGVSQNPRHKITKRGQNVTFRCDPISEHNRLYWYRQTLGQGPEFLTYFQNEAQLEKSRLLSDRFSAERPKGSFSTLEIQRTEQGDSAMYLCASSLILSTDTQYFGPGTRLTVL.

Points on this clonotype: This may be a read error, as it is one base from a much larger clone. The chain employs TRBV12-3 or TRBV12-4 and TRBJ2-3, with D possibly matching TRBD1 (7 bases). Trimming left V 6 bases short and J 3 bases short, with 19 bases between. The CDR3 is made up of 16 amino acids. CDR3 nucleotide sequence: TGTGCCAGCAGCCCAGGGGGGAGCGCGAAAACAGATACGCAGTATTTT. This translates into CASSPGGSAKTDTQYF.

The chain uses TRBV12-3 or TRBV12-4 and TRBJ2-1, with D tentatively TRBD1 (5 bases). The CDR3 covers 15 residues. V was clipped by 6 bases and J by 8 bases, with 20 bases between them. The CDR3 reads CASSFHRTRTYEQFF. The CDR3 coding sequence is TGTGCCAGCAGCTTTCATAGGACGAGGACATATGAGCAGTTCTTC.

This rearrangement joins TRBV29-1 to TRBJ1-2; 7 nucleotides match TRBD1. The germline CDR1 and CDR2 sequences are SQVTM and ANQGSEA. J was trimmed by 0 bases and V by 4 bases; bases with no gene match: 5. The CDR3 contains 14 residues. The CDR3 spells CSVGQGLTNYGYTF. The CDR3 DNA is TGCAGCGTTGGACAGGGACTTACTAACTATGGCTACACCTTC.

This clonotype was counted at least ten times. The gene calls are TRBV5-1 and TRBJ2-5; TRBD2 matches 8 bases. Germline loops: CDR1 SGHRS, CDR2 YFSETQ. The CDR3 has 14 amino acids. The V and J ends lost 4 bases and 1 base, in that order; junction bases with no gene match: 3. The CDR3 reads CASSVGRGQETQYF. In DNA, the CDR3 is TGCGCCAGCAGCGTCGGGAGGGGCCAAGAGACCCAGTACTTC.

As to this clonotype: At one end the junction does not follow the germline gene, possibly because of a read error. The chain is built from TRBV2 and TRBJ2-6; perhaps TRBD1 as D (5 bases). The CDR3 consists of 15 residues. Germline values: CDR1 SNHLY, CDR2 FYNNEI. The CDR3 bases are TGTGCCCGCAGTGAAAGGGGTTCTGGGGCCAACGTCCTGACTTTC. Translation gives CARSERGSGANVLTF. Full variable domain (missing parts from reference TRBV2 and TRBJ2-6): EPEVTQTPSHQVTQMGQEVILRCVPISNHLYFYWYRQILGQKVEFLVSFYNNEISEKSEIFDDQFSVERPDGSNFTLKIRSTKLEDSAMYFCARSERGSGANVLTFGAGSRLTVL.

This chain connects TRBV11-2 to TRBJ2-7, with D possibly being TRBD1 (6 bases). CDR3 length equals 16 residues. Germline V CDR1 and CDR2: SGHAT, FQNNGV. V was trimmed by 4 bases and J by 5 bases, leaving 21 bases between them. CDR3 coding DNA: TGTGCCAGCAGCTCGCTGATGGAGCAGGGGTTCCACGAGCAGTACTTC. It translates to CASSSLMEQGFHEQYF.

The rearrangement links TRBV7-6 to TRBJ2-1, with D uncertain. Trimming took 4 bases from V and 8 from J, leaving 9 bases between them. This CDR3 region has 12 residues. Germline loops: CDR1 SGHVS, CDR2 FNYEAQ. The CDR3 reads CASSSRLDEQFF. For the CDR3, the DNA is TGTGCCAGCAGCTCGCGGTTGGATGAGCAGTTCTTC.

Worth noting for this clonotype: At one end, the junction sequence differs from germline, possibly due to a read error. The chain combines TRBV28 with TRBJ2-5, with 13 bases aligning to TRBD2. Germline values: CDR1 MDHEN, CDR2 SYDVKM. CDR3 size: 20 residues. CDR3 sequence (DNA): TGTGCCAGCAGTCCGGGGGGTGCAGGACTAGCGGGAGTAGGGCGAGAGACCCTGTACTTC. It translates to CASSPGGAGLAGVGRETLYF.

This clonotype was recorded at least ten times. The chain has TRBV7-2 and TRBJ1-5; D is ambiguous. This CDR3 contains 15 residues. Germline lookup yields CDR1 SGHTA and CDR2 FQGNSA. The germline V and J ends were trimmed by 2 bases and 1 base, with 9 bases remaining between them. CDR3 in amino acids: CASSLLHISNQPQHF. The CDR3 bases are TGTGCCAGCAGCTTACTTCACATAAGCAATCAGCCCCAGCATTTT.

This clonotype was detected once. V usage is TRBV20-1 and J usage is TRBJ2-3; 9 bases are shared with TRBD2. Germline-derived CDR1 and CDR2 are DFQATT and SNEGSKA (reference sequence). V was clipped by 3 bases and J by 8 bases; unmatched bases: 9. This CDR3 comprises 14 residues. In DNA form, the CDR3 reads TGCAGTGCTAGGATAGGAGCGGGGGGTCCTACGCAGTATTTT. It codes for CSARIGAGGPTQYF.

The chain has TRBV7-2 and TRBJ2-7, with a weak D call TRBD1 (6 bases). The V gene's germline CDR1 is SGHTA and CDR2 FQGNSA. The V gene lost 6 bases and the J gene lost 0 bases, with 21 bases spanning the gap. The CDR3 runs 17 residues. The CDR3 DNA reads TGTGCCAGCAGTTCTACTAGGGACACCTTGAGCTCCTACGAGCAGTACTTC. This gives the protein CASSSTRDTLSSYEQYF.

This clonotype was seen more than once but under ten times. The chain combines TRBV20-1 with TRBJ2-1; no clear D gene. Germline-derived CDR1 and CDR2 are DFQATT and SNEGSKA (reference sequence). Trimming took off 3 bases at V and 7 bases at J, with 13 bases between the two ends. The CDR3 extends over 13 amino acids. The CDR3 loop is CSASAFLENEQFF. The CDR3 coding sequence is TGCAGTGCTAGTGCATTTCTGGAAAATGAGCAGTTCTTC.